The 32 T cell receptor beta chains below come from one sample, sequenced in a study of Ad26.COV2.S vaccination and SARS-CoV-2 variants. The sample's treatment: roughly 20 received Ad26.COV2.S at low or high dose, single or two shots; about five received placebo; per-sample allocation not given. After the first vaccine or placebo injection, samples were drawn on day 63. The repertoire was sequenced with immunoSEQ multiplex PCR; TCRdb's copy has only in-frame clones and lacks some. The sample contains about 440,000 clones, 90% of which appear only once. Sequencing was performed on peripheral blood, taken in a trial of Ad26.COV2.S vaccine versus placebo. The receptors come from a person aged 18-60 years who received the Ad26.COV2.S COVID-19 vaccine or a placebo.

CDR3 in amino acids: CATKQTGAYNEQFF. CDR3 nucleotide sequence: TGTGCCACTAAACAGACAGGGGCCTACAATGAGCAGTTCTTC. The V call is TRBV27, the J call TRBJ2-1, with 8 nucleotides matching TRBD1. Trimming took 10 bases from V and 2 from J; bases not matched to a gene: 7. Germline CDR1 reads MNHEY; CDR2 reads SMNVEV (reference sequence). The CDR3 consists of 14 residues.

V and J are TRBV28 and TRBJ2-3; D is uncertain. The germline V and J ends were trimmed by 8 bases and 6 bases, with 9 bases remaining between them. The CDR3 is 11 amino acids. Germline V gene sequence: CDR1 MDHEN, CDR2 SYDVKM. This CDR3 is CASSTVDTQYF. The CDR3 DNA reads TGTGCCAGCTCGACTGTGGATACGCAGTATTTT.

V is TRBV7-9 and J is TRBJ2-7; 9 nucleotides align to TRBD1. Germline values: CDR1 SEHNR, CDR2 FQNEAQ (reference sequence). Trimming at V came to 5 bases and at J to 5 bases, leaving 4 bases not matched to a gene. The CDR3 contains 13 residues. CDR3 amino acids: CASSPRDRDEQYF. The CDR3 coding sequence is TGTGCCAGCAGCCCCCGGGACAGGGACGAGCAGTACTTC. Full variable domain (missing parts from reference TRBV7-9 and TRBJ2-7): DTGVSQNPRHKITKRGQNVTFRCDPISEHNRLYWYRQTLGQGPEFLTYFQNEAQLEKSRLLSDRFSAERPKGSFSTLEIQRTEQGDSAMYLCASSPRDRDEQYFGPGTRLTVT.

The genes are TRBV24-1 and TRBJ2-1, with TRBD2 matching over 12 bases. This CDR3 has 17 amino acids. V lost 0 bases to trimming and J lost 4 bases; unmatched junction nucleotides: 3. Germline CDR1 KGHDR, CDR2 SFDVKD. The CDR3 reads CATSDLGLAGGYNEQFF. The CDR3 DNA is TGTGCCACCAGTGATTTGGGTCTAGCGGGAGGGTACAATGAGCAGTTCTTC.

The chain has TRBV20-1 and TRBJ2-1, with D uncertain. Germline V CDR1 and CDR2: DFQATT, SNEGSKA (reference sequence). This CDR3 comprises 11 residues. V lost 3 bases, J lost 10 bases, and 10 bases lay in between. CDR3 residues: CSASWQQEQFF. The CDR3 bases are TGCAGTGCTAGTTGGCAGCAGGAGCAGTTCTTC.

The gene calls are TRBV13 and TRBJ1-5, with 10 bases lining up with TRBD1. CDR1 and CDR2 from the germline V gene are PRHDT and FYEKMQ (reference sequence). CDR3 length: 16 amino acids. The J segment lost 6 bases and the V segment lost 0 bases, leaving 5 bases of the junction unmatched. In DNA, the CDR3 is TGTGCCAGCAGCTTAGGTCACGGACAGGGGGTTCAGCCCCAGCATTTT. Amino acid sequence: CASSLGHGQGVQPQHF.

The rearrangement joins TRBV7-8 to TRBJ2-1; possibly TRBD2 for D (5 bases). CDR1 is SGHVS, CDR2 FQNEAQ, per germline. Trimming pared 0 bases from V and 7 bases from J, leaving 13 bases between. This CDR3 spans 15 amino acids. CDR3 loop: CASSLALAFRNEQFF. The CDR3 bases are TGTGCCAGCAGCTTAGCCCTAGCTTTTCGGAATGAGCAGTTCTTC. The variable domain in full, with the rest retrieved from reference TRBV7-8 and TRBJ2-1, is GAGVSQSPRYKVAKRGQDVALRCDPISGHVSLFWYQQALGQGPEFLTYFQNEAQLDKSGLPSDRFFAERPEGSVSTLKIQRTQQEDSAVYLCASSLALAFRNEQFFGPGTRLTVL.

This clone was observed a few times. A read error may produce the germline difference seen at one junction end. V and J are TRBV7-7 and TRBJ2-3; D is perhaps TRBD1 (5 bases). In germline, CDR1 is SSHAT, CDR2 FNYEAQ (reference sequence). The CDR3 has 13 amino acids. CDR3 sequence (DNA): TGTGCTAGCAGCTTTGGGGCTGGGGATACGCAGTATTTT. As protein: CASSFGAGDTQYF.

The chain joins TRBV7-9 to TRBJ2-1; 7 positions agree with TRBD2. Losses at the gene ends were 1 base for V and 12 bases for J; bases not matched to a gene: 3. Germline V gene sequence: CDR1 SEHNR, CDR2 FQNEAQ (reference sequence). The CDR3 consists of 12 residues. CDR3 in amino acids: CASSLGTSGQFF. The CDR3 bases are TGTGCCAGCAGCTTAGGGACTAGTGGGCAGTTCTTC.

The chain carries TRBV13 and TRBJ2-3; D uncertain. V shed 2 bases and J shed 7 bases, with 7 bases lying between them. The germline V gene has CDR1 PRHDT and CDR2 FYEKMQ (reference sequence). The CDR3 runs 12 residues. The DNA for the CDR3 is TGTGCCAGCAGCTTACTCGGAAATACGCAGTATTTT. Amino acids: CASSLLGNTQYF.

The chain combines TRBV18 with TRBJ2-1, with 10 bases that match TRBD2. The CDR3 runs to 19 residues. V lost 1 base and J lost 0; bases outside the gene matches: 9. CDR1 is KGHSH, CDR2 LQKENI, per germline. The DNA of the CDR3 is TGTGCCAGCTCACCACTGTCCAAGAGCGGGAGGGCCTCCTACAATGAGCAGTTCTTC. As protein: CASSPLSKSGRASYNEQFF.

The rearrangement links TRBV7-9 to TRBJ2-3; D unresolved. Germline lookup yields CDR1 SEHNR and CDR2 FQNEAQ (reference sequence). This CDR3 spans 9 amino acids. Here the CDR3 reads CTVSDTQYF. The CDR3, as DNA: TGTACCGTGTCAGATACGCAGTATTTT.

J is TRBJ1-2 and V is TRBV18, with D unclear. Trimming took off 1 base at V and 4 bases at J, with 13 bases between the two ends. CDR1 KGHSH and CDR2 LQKENI come from the germline V gene. The CDR3 runs to 15 residues. CDR3 amino acids: CASSPRAETFYGYTF. DNA for the CDR3: TGTGCCAGCTCACCACGGGCCGAAACGTTCTATGGCTACACCTTC.

V is TRBV4-3 and J is TRBJ2-3; 7 positions agree with TRBD2. This CDR3 spans 16 amino acids. Per germline, CDR1 LGHNA and CDR2 YSLEER. V lost 0 bases and J lost 1; bases outside the gene matches: 4. The CDR3 DNA sequence: TGCGCCAGCAGCCAAGATTCCCTAGCGGGCACAGATACGCAGTATTTT. Translated, it gives CASSQDSLAGTDTQYF.

V usage is TRBV21-1 and J usage is TRBJ1-2. TRBV21-1 is deemed a pseudogene. This CDR3 spans 11 amino acids. CDR3 nucleotides: TGTGCCAGCAGAGGAGGGGATGGCTACACCTTC. This codes for CASRGGDGYTF.

The rearrangement uses TRBV7-9 and TRBJ2-7, with 7 bases fitting TRBD1. The V and J ends lost 5 bases and 3 bases, in that order; junction bases with no gene match: 7. The CDR3 consists of 14 residues. Germline V gene lookup returns CDR1 SEHNR and CDR2 FQNEAQ (reference sequence). In DNA, the CDR3 is TGTGCCAGCAGCCCTCCGACAGGGAGCTACGAGCAGTACTTC. Its protein product is CASSPPTGSYEQYF.

This rearrangement joins TRBV5-4 to TRBJ2-3, with D perhaps TRBD2 (5 bases). Trimming stripped 2 bases from V and 0 bases from J, with 13 bases between. CDR1 is SGHNT and CDR2 is YYREEE in the germline V gene (reference sequence). The CDR3 is made up of 16 amino acids. In DNA, the CDR3 is TGTGCCAGCAGCTTACAAGGACTCCCAAGCACAGATACGCAGTATTTT. Its protein is CASSLQGLPSTDTQYF. Full variable domain (missing parts from reference TRBV5-4 and TRBJ2-3): ETGVTQSPTHLIKTRGQQVTLRCSSQSGHNTVSWYQQALGQGPQFIFQYYREEENGRGNFPPRFSGLQFPNYSSELNVNALELDDSALYLCASSLQGLPSTDTQYFGPGTRLTVL.

The rearrangement joins TRBV7-8 to TRBJ1-2; tentatively, D is TRBD1 (5 bases). The CDR3 sequence is 15 residues long. Per the germline V gene, CDR1 is SGHVS and CDR2 is FQNEAQ. Between the trimmed V and J ends, which lost 1 base and 8 bases, there was a span of 17 bases. The CDR3, as DNA: TGTGCCAGCAGCTTAGAACCCCAGGGCCGGGTGGGCTACACCTTC. This translates into CASSLEPQGRVGYTF. Filled out from reference TRBV7-8 and TRBJ1-2, the complete variable domain reads GAGVSQSPRYKVAKRGQDVALRCDPISGHVSLFWYQQALGQGPEFLTYFQNEAQLDKSGLPSDRFFAERPEGSVSTLKIQRTQQEDSAVYLCASSLEPQGRVGYTFGSGTRLTVV.

The chain carries TRBV5-1 and TRBJ2-2; TRBD2 matches 11 bases. Germline assignment: CDR1 SGHRS and CDR2 YFSETQ. The J segment lost 0 bases and the V segment lost 7 bases, leaving 2 bases of the junction unmatched. The length of the CDR3 is 15 residues. CDR3 region: CASLAGGANTGELFF. DNA of the CDR3: TGCGCCAGCTTAGCGGGAGGGGCGAACACCGGGGAGCTGTTTTTT. Looking up the rest from reference TRBV5-1 and TRBJ2-2 gives the full variable domain: KAGVTQTPRYLIKTRGQQVTLSCSPISGHRSVSWYQQTPGQGLQFLFEYFSETQRNKGNFPGRFSGRQFSNSRSEMNVSTLELGDSALYLCASLAGGANTGELFFGEGSRLTVL.

V gene TRBV7-9 combines with J gene TRBJ2-5; TRBD1 might be the D (7 bases). Germline loops: CDR1 SEHNR, CDR2 FQNEAQ (reference sequence). The V gene lost 0 bases and the J gene lost 6 bases, with 11 bases spanning the gap. CDR3 length: 14 residues. The CDR3 protein is CASSLAGGGKTQYF. Written as DNA, the CDR3 is TGTGCCAGCAGCTTAGCAGGGGGCGGGAAGACCCAGTACTTC.

The rearrangement joins TRBV7-2 to TRBJ2-7; tentatively, D is TRBD1 (5 bases). The CDR3 has 14 amino acids. Between the trimmed V and J ends, which lost 5 bases and 6 bases, there was a span of 17 bases. Germline V gene lookup returns CDR1 SGHTA and CDR2 FQGNSA. CDR3 protein: CASSALGVRGEQYF. In DNA form, the CDR3 reads TGTGCCAGCAGCGCTCTAGGGGTTCGTGGCGAGCAGTACTTC.

J is TRBJ2-2 and V is TRBV5-1; a possible D gene is TRBD1 (6 bases). The CDR3 totals 16 residues. V gave up 5 bases and J gave up 2 bases, with 16 bases separating them. Germline V gene sequence: CDR1 SGHRS, CDR2 YFSETQ. CDR3 protein: CASRLTGTLNTGELFF. For the CDR3, the DNA is TGCGCCAGCAGGCTTACCGGGACACTTAACACCGGGGAGCTGTTTTTT.

This clone came up once. The rearrangement uses TRBV6-4 and TRBJ2-2; 7 bases map to TRBD1. This CDR3 has 14 residues. Germline values: CDR1 MRHNA, CDR2 SNTAGT. V lost 6 bases, J lost 4 bases, and 5 bases stayed unmatched. The CDR3 sequence is CASRAGTVTGELFF. CDR3 DNA sequence: TGTGCCAGCAGAGCCGGGACAGTCACCGGGGAGCTGTTTTTT.

The chain employs TRBV28 and TRBJ2-7; TRBD2 agrees at 12 bases. CDR1 MDHEN and CDR2 SYDVKM come from the germline V gene. The CDR3 is 19 residues long. V shed 3 bases, J shed 1 base, and the junction held 13 bases outside the gene matches. CDR3 protein: CASSFFLAGGPMVSYEQYF. For the CDR3, the DNA is TGTGCCAGCAGTTTTTTCCTAGCGGGAGGGCCTATGGTATCCTACGAGCAGTACTTC.

V gene TRBV18 combines with J gene TRBJ2-1, with D unresolved. V was trimmed by 2 bases and J by 10 bases, leaving 18 bases between them. From germline, CDR1 is KGHSH and CDR2 LQKENI. The CDR3 length is 15 residues. The CDR3 is CASSPKRTRAGEQFF. The CDR3 DNA reads TGTGCCAGCTCACCAAAACGCACACGGGCTGGGGAGCAGTTCTTC.

The rearrangement links TRBV15 to TRBJ1-6; the D is unclear. The length of the CDR3 is 14 residues. V shed 3 bases and J shed 7 bases, with 10 bases lying between them. Germline lookup yields CDR1 LNHNV and CDR2 YYDKDF (reference sequence). This CDR3 reads CATSRERRNSPLHF. The DNA for the CDR3 is TGTGCCACCAGCAGGGAAAGACGGAATTCACCCCTCCACTTT.

This chain uses TRBV28 with TRBJ1-1; a possible D gene is TRBD1 (6 bases). V was clipped by 2 bases and J by 4 bases, with 8 bases between them. The CDR3 is made up of 13 amino acids. Per the germline V gene, CDR1 is MDHEN and CDR2 is SYDVKM. For the CDR3, the DNA is TGTGCCAGCAGTTTAACAGGGAGCACTGAAGCTTTCTTT. Translated: CASSLTGSTEAFF.

The chain carries TRBV6-5 and TRBJ2-7; 11 bases line up with TRBD2. The CDR3 is 15 residues long. Germline V gene lookup returns CDR1 MNHEY and CDR2 SVGAGI. V lost 2 bases to trimming and J lost 3 bases; unmatched junction nucleotides: 3. This CDR3 is CASSYELAGDYEQYF. CDR3 in DNA: TGTGCCAGCAGTTACGAACTAGCGGGAGACTACGAGCAGTACTTC.

The rearrangement uses TRBV19 and TRBJ2-7; no clear D. V was shortened by 3 bases and J by 0 bases, with 15 bases between the two germline ends. The germline V gene has CDR1 LNHDA and CDR2 SQIVND (reference sequence). CDR3 length: 16 amino acids. The DNA for the CDR3 is TGTGCCAGTAGTATTGGTGCCGGACGGAGCTCCTACGAGCAGTACTTC. It codes for CASSIGAGRSSYEQYF.

The table lists this clone with a count of one. The chain couples TRBV19 to TRBJ2-2; 8 bases are shared with TRBD1. Germline V gives CDR1 LNHDA, CDR2 SQIVND (reference sequence). This CDR3 has 14 amino acids. V was clipped by 5 bases and J by 5 bases; unmatched bases: 4. In DNA, the CDR3 is TGTGCCAGTAGTCCACGGACAGGGACCGGGGAGCTGTTTTTT. This codes for CASSPRTGTGELFF.

The count of this clone is one. CDR3 DNA sequence: TGCGCCAGCAGCTTGGTTGGCCCCGGGAACGAGCAGTACTTC. Its translation: CASSLVGPGNEQYF. The rearrangement uses TRBV5-1 and TRBJ2-7; a weak D match, TRBD2 (5 bases). Germline lookup yields CDR1 SGHRS and CDR2 YFSETQ. CDR3 size: 14 residues. V was cut by 0 bases and J by 5 bases, with 12 bases left in between.

The rearrangement uses TRBV6-5 and TRBJ1-1; D is uncertain. The ends were cut back, 4 bases at V and 1 base at J, with 4 bases in the middle. This CDR3 spans 12 amino acids. Germline V gives CDR1 MNHEY, CDR2 SVGAGI. CDR3 nucleotide sequence: TGTGCCAGCAGTTCTGCGAACACTGAAGCTTTCTTT. Protein: CASSSANTEAFF.